This T cell receptor (beta chain) was documented in a study of T cells in Graves' hyperthyroidism and ophthalmopathy. Study conclusions and caveats: Separating ophthalmopathy from stable hyperthyroidism was achieved by a 13 V-J model. Most clonotypes that expanded in the thyroid above 0.001 also showed up in blood.

From RNA transcripts, TCR beta CDR3 regions were amplified. Primed by the HTBI set, a first-round RT-PCR was run on the TCR CDR3. MiXCR, run by TCRdb on the multiplex PCR reads, gives a single entry per CDR3 protein. The sample lists over 300,000 distinct CDR3 sequences; over 11% were seen once. The CDR3 loop spans 12 amino acids. Germline CDR1 is GTSNPN and CDR2 is SVGIG (reference sequence). Trimming took 3 bases from V and 1 from J, leaving 7 bases between them. Stability of Graves' hyperthyroidism was defined as absent ophthalmopathy progression within 18 months. Fresh peripheral blood, roughly 9.8 ml of it, supplied the PBMCs. Ten or more counts support this clonotype. The antigen is undetermined.

This sequence was found in a woman aged 55-69 years with Graves' hyperthyroidism. The chain combines TRBV30 with TRBJ2-7; perhaps TRBD1 as D (6 bases). The sample consisted of blood. This chain's CDR3 is CAWSGQSYEQYF. For the CDR3, the DNA is TGTGCCTGGAGCGGACAGTCCTACGAGCAGTACTTC. The full variable domain, completed using reference TRBV30 and TRBJ2-7, is SQTIHQWPATLVQPVGSPLSLECTVEGTSNPNLYWYRQAAGRGLQLLFYSVGIGQISSEVPQNLSASRPQDRQFILSSKKLLLSDSGFYLCAWSGQSYEQYFGPGTRLTVT.